Shown below are 10 T cell receptor beta chains from a single sample sequenced in a study of response to subunit inactivated influenza vaccine. TCRdb analysed the RT-PCR reads with MiXCR anew, one entry per CDR3 protein. The table lists roughly 150,000 distinct CDR3 sequences, under 13% of them singletons, with around 11% in the top ten. Sequenced material: non-naive T cells sorted from PBMCs, taken about 6 weeks after vaccination. All receptors derive from a man in his fifties who received an inactivated influenza vaccine.

Comments on this clonotype: This may arise from a read error, as a much more abundant clone is one base away. The chain is built from TRBV6-1 and TRBJ1-4; D not certain. CDR3 length equals 14 residues. Germline loops: CDR1 MNHNS, CDR2 SASEGT. CDR3 protein: CASRQHGSNEKLYF. In nucleotides, the CDR3 is TGTGCCAGCAGACAACACGGAAGCAATGAAAAACTGTATTTT.

This clonotype was counted between two and nine times. The V call is TRBV28, the J call TRBJ1-2, with D possibly matching TRBD1 (5 bases). Germline V lookup: CDR1 MDHEN, CDR2 SYDVKM. The CDR3 is 13 residues long. V lost 5 bases and J 6 bases, leaving 13 bases between the germline ends. The CDR3 protein is CASSLPGADGYTF. The CDR3 region has the DNA TGTGCCAGCAGTCTCCCTGGGGCGGATGGCTACACCTTC.

Ten or more counts support this clonotype. The chain links TRBV29-1 to TRBJ2-1; 7 nucleotides align to TRBD1. Germline CDR1 is SQVTM and CDR2 is ANQGSEA. With V trimmed by 6 bases and J by 9 bases, 11 bases remained unmatched. The CDR3 is 13 residues long. The CDR3 loop is CSVHRGPAGEQFF. CDR3 sequence (DNA): TGCAGCGTACACAGGGGCCCCGCGGGTGAGCAGTTCTTC.

This chain links TRBV18 with TRBJ2-5; D is uncertain. The CDR3 is 14 amino acids. CDR1 is KGHSH and CDR2 is LQKENI in the germline V gene. V dropped 3 bases and J dropped 1 base, with 9 bases sitting between them. DNA of the CDR3: TGTGCCAGCTCACCTTTCAGACGCCAAGAGACCCAGTACTTC. Protein: CASSPFRRQETQYF.

This clonotype has at least ten counts. This chain links TRBV7-2 with TRBJ2-1; 8 positions match TRBD1. The V gene end was trimmed by 2 bases and the J gene end by 9 bases; junction bases not matched to a gene: 9. Germline CDR1 SGHTA, CDR2 FQGNSA. The CDR3 totals 15 residues. The chain's CDR3 is CASSLTAGGSLEQFF. The DNA of the CDR3 is TGTGCCAGCAGCTTAACAGCAGGGGGCTCTCTTGAGCAGTTCTTC.

A note on this clonotype: A much more abundant neighbour one base away suggests this may be a read error. The rearrangement links TRBV5-1 to TRBJ2-7; 7 bases are shared with TRBD2. Germline CDR1 and CDR2: SGHRS and YFSETQ. The junction had 7 bases not matched to a gene; V was cut back by 1 base and J by 3 bases. The CDR3 covers 15 residues. The CDR3 sequence: CASSLLAEAGYEQYF. Written as DNA, the CDR3 is TGCGCCAGCAGCTTGCTAGCGGAAGCTGGCTACGAGCAGTACTTC.

A note on this clonotype: The conserved phenylalanine or tryptophan normally closing the CDR3 is absent here, so this likely arose from a read error. CDR3 nucleotides: TGTGCCATCAGTGGGGGGGATGACACTGAAGCTTTCTTG. This codes for CAISGGDDTEAFL. The rearrangement uses TRBV10-3 and TRBJ1-1; D possibly corresponds to TRBD1 (5 bases). CDR3 size: 13 residues. The germline V gene encodes CDR1 ENHRY and CDR2 SYGVKD. Trimming stripped 4 bases from V and 3 bases from J, with 9 bases between.

This rearrangement joins TRBV2 to TRBJ2-7; TRBD2 aligns across 13 bases. Germline CDR1 is SNHLY and CDR2 is FYNNEI. The J segment lost 0 bases and the V segment lost 0 bases, leaving 8 bases of the junction unmatched. The length of the CDR3 is 19 residues. The CDR3 nucleotides read TGTGCCAGCAGTGAAGCGGCGACTAGCGGGGGGCGGAGCTCCTACGAGCAGTACTTC. It is translated as CASSEAATSGGRSSYEQYF.

The chain links TRBV12-3 or TRBV12-4 to TRBJ2-7; D ambiguous. The CDR3 runs 13 residues. The germline V and J ends were trimmed by 5 bases and 0 bases, with 8 bases remaining between them. In nucleotides, the CDR3 is TGTGCCAGCAGTGGGCAGAGCTCCTACGAGCAGTACTTC. It encodes CASSGQSSYEQYF.

This clonotype showed up just a few times. The chain has TRBV12-2 and TRBJ2-5; TRBD1, the table's D call, lacks a check against the DNA. TRBV12-2 is noted as a pseudogene. The CDR3 loop spans 18 amino acids. CDR3 bases: TGTGCAAGTCGCTTAGCGGCCCCGATGCGGGGGAAAAAAGAGACCCAGTACTTC. Protein sequence: CASRLAAPMRGKKETQYF.